These 12 T cell receptor beta chains were sequenced from one sample in a study of blood T cell repertoires in COVID-19 (dated by TCRdb to the early 2020s). The library was obtained by the immunoSEQ multiplex PCR assay. The table comes from immuneACCESS by way of TCRdb, which keeps in-frame sequences with V and J called. Part of the clones is missing from these tables; in studies checked, under half for an unresolved V gene and the rest for unknown reasons. The sample table contains roughly 250,000 clones; only one count was recorded for 80% to 90% of them. The ten top clones hold 8.8% of the sample. What was sequenced was PBMCs or T cells enriched from blood (not recorded which). The receptor source for this set is a man aged 35-49 years who had recovered from COVID-19.

CDR3 sequence: CASSLLPGQTYEQYF. CDR3 coding DNA: TGTGCCAGCAGTTTGCTTCCGGGACAGACCTACGAGCAGTACTTC. The J gene is TRBJ2-7, the V gene TRBV27, with TRBD1 matching 7 bases. Per germline, CDR1 MNHEY and CDR2 SMNVEV (reference sequence). This CDR3 is 15 amino acids long. J was trimmed by 2 bases and V by 3 bases; bases with no gene match: 7.

V gene TRBV4-3 combines with J gene TRBJ1-4; a possible D gene is TRBD1 (5 bases). Trimming removed 0 bases at V and 5 bases at J, with 10 bases between. The CDR3 is 15 residues long. The V gene's germline CDR1 is LGHNA and CDR2 YSLEER. CDR3 amino acids: CASSQERQWNEKLFF. The CDR3 nucleotides are TGCGCCAGCAGCCAAGAAAGACAGTGGAATGAAAAACTGTTTTTT.

The chain recombines TRBV7-9 with TRBJ2-5; 10 bases agree with TRBD2. CDR1 and CDR2 from the germline V gene are SEHNR and FQNEAQ (reference sequence). CDR3 size: 16 residues. The V gene end was trimmed by 7 bases and the J gene end by 5 bases; junction bases not matched to a gene: 13. The CDR3, as DNA: TGTGCCAGCACCGCCCGGAGCGGGGGGGCGGGGGAGACCCAGTACTTC. This translates into CASTARSGGAGETQYF.

This clone has at least ten counts. DNA for the CDR3: TGTGCCAGCAGCCATACCTCTGTCGGGAGCTACGAGCAGTACTTC. It codes for CASSHTSVGSYEQYF. This chain joins TRBV7-2 and TRBJ2-7, with D possibly matching TRBD2 (6 bases). V dropped 5 bases and J dropped 3 bases, with 17 bases sitting between them. Germline V gene data show CDR1 as SGHTA and CDR2 as FQGNSA. CDR3 size: 15 residues. Full variable domain (remainder filled in from reference TRBV7-2 and TRBJ2-7): GAGVSQSPSNKVTEKGKDVELRCDPISGHTALYWYRQSLGQGLEFLIYFQGNSAPDKSGLPSDRFSAERTGGSVSTLTIQRTQQEDSAVYLCASSHTSVGSYEQYFGPGTRLTVT.

The V call is TRBV7-8, the J call TRBJ2-3; 9 bases are a match to TRBD1. Germline CDR1 is SGHVS and CDR2 is FQNEAQ. J lost 7 bases, V lost 6 bases, and 11 bases had no gene match. This CDR3 is 15 amino acids long. The CDR3 region is CASSFTRDREHTQYF. The DNA of the CDR3 is TGTGCCAGCAGTTTTACTCGGGACAGGGAACATACGCAGTATTTT.

V usage is TRBV2 and J usage is TRBJ1-5; 7 bases are shared with TRBD1. This CDR3 comprises 15 residues. Germline-derived CDR1 and CDR2 are SNHLY and FYNNEI. V lost 5 bases to trimming and J lost 4 bases; unmatched junction nucleotides: 8. CDR3 DNA: TGTGCCAGCAGTCTCGGACAGGTGTCTAATCAGCCCCAGCATTTT. Translation: CASSLGQVSNQPQHF. Full variable domain (rest looked up from reference TRBV2 and TRBJ1-5): EPEVTQTPSHQVTQMGQEVILRCVPISNHLYFYWYRQILGQKVEFLVSFYNNEISEKSEIFDDQFSVERPDGSNFTLKIRSTKLEDSAMYFCASSLGQVSNQPQHFGDGTRLSIL.

The chain uses TRBV5-1 and TRBJ2-2; a weak D match, TRBD2 (5 bases). CDR1 SGHRS and CDR2 YFSETQ come from the germline V gene. V shed 4 bases and J shed 3 bases, with 16 bases lying between them. This CDR3 comprises 16 residues. The CDR3 DNA follows: TGCGCCAGCAGCCAGACCGAAACTAGGGACACCGGGGAGCTGTTTTTT. Translating it yields CASSQTETRDTGELFF.

The chain links TRBV7-9 to TRBJ1-5; 8 bases line up with TRBD1. CDR3 length equals 16 residues. The ends lost 1 base at V and 3 bases at J; junction bases unmatched: 5. The germline V gene has CDR1 SEHNR and CDR2 FQNEAQ (reference sequence). The CDR3 loop is CASSLVGRGPNQPQHF. CDR3 DNA: TGTGCCAGCAGCTTAGTGGGCAGGGGGCCCAATCAGCCCCAGCATTTT.

This clone showed up just once. The J gene is TRBJ2-1, the V gene TRBV28; TRBD2 agrees at 11 bases. This CDR3 contains 16 residues. Germline V gives CDR1 MDHEN, CDR2 SYDVKM. After removal of 2 bases from V and 8 bases from J, the junction contained 8 bases not matched to a gene. The CDR3 here is CASSLPGTSGLHEQFF. CDR3 DNA: TGTGCCAGCAGTTTACCCGGGACTAGCGGCTTGCATGAGCAGTTCTTC.

This chain links TRBV28 with TRBJ1-5, with a possible D match to TRBD1 (6 bases). Trimming pared 6 bases from V and 5 bases from J, leaving 11 bases between. This CDR3 has 13 amino acids. From germline, CDR1 is MDHEN and CDR2 SYDVKM. The CDR3 loop is CASRSGQYQPQHF. The CDR3 coding sequence is TGTGCCAGCAGAAGCGGACAGTATCAGCCCCAGCATTTT.

The chain employs TRBV4-3 and TRBJ2-6; tentatively, D is TRBD2 (5 bases). The CDR3 spans 16 residues. Germline V gives CDR1 LGHNA, CDR2 YSLEER. Trimming removed 0 bases from V and 0 bases from J, with 6 bases in between. Here the CDR3 reads CASSQDRGSGANVLTF. For the CDR3, the DNA is TGCGCCAGCAGCCAAGATCGGGGCTCTGGGGCCAACGTCCTGACTTTC.

Comments on this clone: The same CDR3 can be traced to other DNA sequences in this sample. V is TRBV7-8 and J is TRBJ2-1; 9 bases line up with TRBD2. The J segment lost 4 bases and the V segment lost 8 bases, leaving 6 bases of the junction unmatched. The CDR3 runs to 14 residues. Germline CDR1 reads SGHVS; CDR2 reads FQNEAQ. The CDR3 here is CASSRLADYNEQFF. The CDR3 nucleotides are TGTGCCAGCTCCCGACTAGCGGATTACAATGAGCAGTTCTTC.